This TCR beta chain was recorded in a study of beta chain features in type 1 diabetes. General study findings and limits: HLA influence on TCRB rearrangement stayed unresolved here. With patients and controls alike, PCR might favor shorter templates to an equal degree. Healthy donors had naive, central memory and Treg TCRB repertoires that appeared less similar than those seen among patients. Junctions at VDJ sites from type 1 diabetes patients had fewer insertions and more deletions.

This clone was detected a few times. The target antigen is unknown. The V gene lost 2 bases and the J gene lost 4 bases, with 12 bases spanning the gap. Germline lookup yields CDR1 SGHTA and CDR2 FQGNSA. The CDR3 extends over 15 amino acids. As every portion of the isolated RNA was reverse transcribed, the sequencing read expressed TCRB transcripts. Some clones are missing from TCRdb's copy, which holds only in-frame ones; the method was immunoSEQ multiplex PCR. This sample has around 140,000 clones, with roughly a tenth found just once. The sequenced material came from naive CD4+ T cells from blood. This sequence was found in a man between 18 and 35 years old in good health. The rearrangement links TRBV7-2 to TRBJ2-1; a possible D gene is TRBD2 (7 bases). This CDR3 reads CASSLWRGLYNEQFF. CDR3 bases: TGTGCCAGCAGCTTATGGCGGGGGCTATACAATGAGCAGTTCTTC.